One and the same sample provided the 8 T cell receptor beta chains below, sequenced in a study of cytomegalovirus exposure and HLA in healthy donors. A multiplex PCR was run with 60 Vbeta primers and 13 Jbeta primers. TCRdb's copy holds only in-frame clones and misses some; the assay was immunoSEQ multiplex PCR. The table has roughly 99,000 clones, 73% seen once. What was sequenced was PBMCs. These TCRs come from a man aged 25-45 years in good health and CMV-seronegative.

The rearrangement uses TRBV5-6 and TRBJ2-7; TRBD1 aligns across 7 bases. The CDR3 is 15 residues long. V lost 3 bases and J lost 1; bases outside the gene matches: 7. The germline V gene encodes CDR1 SGHDT and CDR2 YYEEEE. In DNA form, the CDR3 reads TGTGCCAGCAGCTATCTCGGGACAGAATCCTACGAGCAGTACTTC. It is translated as CASSYLGTESYEQYF.

The chain combines TRBV19 with TRBJ2-1; a possible D gene is TRBD2 (7 bases). Germline loops: CDR1 LNHDA, CDR2 SQIVND (reference sequence). The germline V and J ends were trimmed by 8 bases and 7 bases, with 12 bases remaining between them. The CDR3 is 12 amino acids. CDR3 in DNA: TGTGCCAGTCGGGGAGGGGGAAATGAGCAGTTCTTC. Translation gives CASRGGGNEQFF.

CDR3 sequence: CASSTGLAGGLDEQFF. The CDR3 DNA sequence: TGTGCCAGCAGCACGGGACTAGCGGGGGGGCTGGATGAGCAGTTCTTC. The V call is TRBV7-3, the J call TRBJ2-1; 16 nucleotides align to TRBD2. With V trimmed by 5 bases and J by 8 bases, 6 bases remained unmatched. The CDR3 is 16 amino acids. The germline V gene encodes CDR1 SGHTA and CDR2 FQGTGA.

This chain joins TRBV11-2 and TRBJ2-2; tentative D call: TRBD1 (5 bases). Germline V CDR1 and CDR2: SGHAT, FQNNGV. V lost 5 bases to trimming and J lost 0 bases, with 10 bases between them. CDR3 length equals 15 residues. The CDR3 protein is CASSVGHSNTGELFF. CDR3 DNA: TGTGCCAGCAGCGTCGGACACTCGAACACCGGGGAGCTGTTTTTT.

The chain has TRBV30 and TRBJ1-3, with 7 bases matching TRBD1. Germline trimming cut 8 bases from V and 4 bases from J; bases unmatched to any gene: 5. Per germline, CDR1 GTSNPN and CDR2 SVGIG (reference sequence). This CDR3 spans 12 amino acids. The CDR3 loop reads CALDREGNTIYF. The CDR3 bases are TGTGCCCTCGACAGGGAAGGAAACACCATATATTTT.

The chain is built from TRBV4-1 and TRBJ1-6; TRBD1 aligns across 9 bases. V was clipped by 4 bases and J by 4 bases; unmatched bases: 5. Per the germline V gene, CDR1 is MGHRA and CDR2 is YSYEKL. The CDR3 sequence is 16 residues long. CDR3 sequence (DNA): TGCGCCAGCAGCCCGACAGGGGGTGGATATAATTCACCCCTCCACTTT. It codes for CASSPTGGGYNSPLHF.

The chain carries TRBV5-4 and TRBJ1-1, with 9 nucleotides matching TRBD1. V shed 6 bases and J 1 base; nucleotides not matched to a gene: 4. The CDR3 length is 14 residues. From germline, CDR1 is SGHNT and CDR2 YYREEE (reference sequence). CDR3 sequence reads: CASKAGQGNTEAFF. The CDR3 DNA is TGTGCCAGCAAGGCGGGACAGGGGAACACTGAAGCTTTCTTT.

In this sample, this clone turned up a few times. The rearrangement uses TRBV4-1 and TRBJ2-1, with TRBD2 identical over 8 bases. Trimming took 1 base from V and 7 from J; bases not matched to a gene: 9. CDR3 length: 16 residues. Germline CDR1 reads MGHRA; CDR2 reads YSYEKL. The CDR3, as DNA: TGCGCCAGCAGCCAAGTCGGGAGGGAAACAGGGAATGAGCAGTTCTTC. It encodes CASSQVGRETGNEQFF.